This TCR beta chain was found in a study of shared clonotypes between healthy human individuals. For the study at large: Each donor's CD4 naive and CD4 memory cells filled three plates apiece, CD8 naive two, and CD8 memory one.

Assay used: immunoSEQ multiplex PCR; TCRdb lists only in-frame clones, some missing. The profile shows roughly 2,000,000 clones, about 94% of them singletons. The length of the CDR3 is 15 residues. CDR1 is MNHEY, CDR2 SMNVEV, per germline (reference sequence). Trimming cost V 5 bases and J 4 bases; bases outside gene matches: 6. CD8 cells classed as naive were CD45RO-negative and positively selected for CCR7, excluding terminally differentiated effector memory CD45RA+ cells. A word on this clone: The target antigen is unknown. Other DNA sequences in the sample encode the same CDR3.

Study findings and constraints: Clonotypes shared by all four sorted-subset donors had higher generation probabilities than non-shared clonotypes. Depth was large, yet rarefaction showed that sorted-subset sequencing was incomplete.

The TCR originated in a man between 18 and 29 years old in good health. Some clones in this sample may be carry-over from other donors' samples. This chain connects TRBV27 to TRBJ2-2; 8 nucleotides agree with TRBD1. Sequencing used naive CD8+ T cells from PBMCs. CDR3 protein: CASSLNRGVTGELFF. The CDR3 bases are TGTGCCAGCAGTCTTAACAGGGGGGTCACCGGGGAGCTGTTTTTT.